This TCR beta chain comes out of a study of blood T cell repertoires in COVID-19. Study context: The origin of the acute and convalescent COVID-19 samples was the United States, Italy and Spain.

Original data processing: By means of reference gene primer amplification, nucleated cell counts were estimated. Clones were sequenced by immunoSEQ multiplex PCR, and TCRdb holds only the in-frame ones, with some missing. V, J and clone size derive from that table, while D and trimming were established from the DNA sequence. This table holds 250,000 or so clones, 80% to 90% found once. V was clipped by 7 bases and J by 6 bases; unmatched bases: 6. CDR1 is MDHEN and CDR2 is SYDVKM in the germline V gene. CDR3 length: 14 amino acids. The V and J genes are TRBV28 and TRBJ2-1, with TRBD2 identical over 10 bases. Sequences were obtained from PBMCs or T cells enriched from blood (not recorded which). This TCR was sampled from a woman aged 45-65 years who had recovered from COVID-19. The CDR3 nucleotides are TGTGCCAGCACTTCGGGACTAGCGCTCAATGAGCAGTTCTTC. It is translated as CASTSGLALNEQFF.